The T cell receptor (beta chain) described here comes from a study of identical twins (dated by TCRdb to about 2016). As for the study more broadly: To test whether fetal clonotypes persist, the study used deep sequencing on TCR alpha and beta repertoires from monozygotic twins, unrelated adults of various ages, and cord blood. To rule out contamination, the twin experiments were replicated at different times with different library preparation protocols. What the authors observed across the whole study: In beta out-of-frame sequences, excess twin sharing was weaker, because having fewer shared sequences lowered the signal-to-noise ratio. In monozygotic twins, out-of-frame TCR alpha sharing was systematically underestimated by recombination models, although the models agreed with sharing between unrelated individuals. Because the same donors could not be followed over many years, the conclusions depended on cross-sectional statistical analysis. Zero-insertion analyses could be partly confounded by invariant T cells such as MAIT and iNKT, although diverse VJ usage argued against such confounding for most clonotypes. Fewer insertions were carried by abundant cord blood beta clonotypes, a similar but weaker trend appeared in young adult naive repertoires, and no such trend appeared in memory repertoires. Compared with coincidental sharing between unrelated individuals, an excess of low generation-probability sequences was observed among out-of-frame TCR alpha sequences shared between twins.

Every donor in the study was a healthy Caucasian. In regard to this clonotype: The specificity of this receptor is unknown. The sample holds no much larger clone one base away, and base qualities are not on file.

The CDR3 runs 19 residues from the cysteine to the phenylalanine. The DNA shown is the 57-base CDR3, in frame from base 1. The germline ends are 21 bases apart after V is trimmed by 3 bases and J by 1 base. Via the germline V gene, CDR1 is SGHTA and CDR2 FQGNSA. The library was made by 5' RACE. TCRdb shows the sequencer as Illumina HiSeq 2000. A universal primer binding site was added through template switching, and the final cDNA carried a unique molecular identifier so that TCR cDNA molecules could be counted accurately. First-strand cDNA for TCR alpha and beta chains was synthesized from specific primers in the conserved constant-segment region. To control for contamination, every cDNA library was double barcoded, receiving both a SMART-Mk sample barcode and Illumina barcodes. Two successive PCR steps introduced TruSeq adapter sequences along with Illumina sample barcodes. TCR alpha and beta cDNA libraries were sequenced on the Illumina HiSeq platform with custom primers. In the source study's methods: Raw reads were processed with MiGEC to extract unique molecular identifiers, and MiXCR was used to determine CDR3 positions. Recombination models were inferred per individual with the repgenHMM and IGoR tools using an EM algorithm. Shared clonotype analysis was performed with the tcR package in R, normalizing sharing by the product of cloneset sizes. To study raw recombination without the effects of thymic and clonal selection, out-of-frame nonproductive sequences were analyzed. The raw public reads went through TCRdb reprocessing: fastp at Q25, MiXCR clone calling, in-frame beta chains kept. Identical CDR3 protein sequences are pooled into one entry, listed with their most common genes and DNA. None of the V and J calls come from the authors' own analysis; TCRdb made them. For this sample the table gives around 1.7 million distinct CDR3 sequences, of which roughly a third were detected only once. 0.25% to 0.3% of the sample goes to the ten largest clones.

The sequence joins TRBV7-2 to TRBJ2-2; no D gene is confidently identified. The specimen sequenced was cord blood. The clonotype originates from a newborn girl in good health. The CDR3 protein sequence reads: CASSLSPRWGLMNTGELFF. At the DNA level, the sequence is TGTGCCAGCAGCTTGAGTCCCAGGTGGGGTTTAATGAACACCGGGGAGCTGTTTTTT.